A single sample gave rise to the 5 T cell receptor beta chains below, sequenced in a study of cytomegalovirus exposure and HLA in healthy donors. PCR employed 60 Vbeta and 13 Jbeta primers. Assay: immunoSEQ multiplex PCR; the TCRdb copy retains only in-frame clones and omits some. The table records 170,000 or so clones, around 80% of them present only once. The sample comprised PBMCs. The receptors derive from a woman in her twenties or thirties in good health and CMV-seropositive.

The chain carries TRBV7-9 and TRBJ2-1, with 10 bases identical to TRBD2. Trimming at V came to 3 bases and at J to 4 bases, leaving 12 bases not matched to a gene. Germline V lookup: CDR1 SEHNR, CDR2 FQNEAQ (reference sequence). This CDR3 has 18 amino acids. CDR3: CASSLITSGKYEYNEQFF. CDR3 coding DNA: TGTGCCAGCAGCTTGATCACTAGCGGGAAATATGAATACAATGAGCAGTTCTTC.

The CDR3 sequence is CATGGAFF. In nucleotides, the CDR3 is TGTGCCACCGGGGGGGCTTTCTTT. The chain has TRBV6-5 and TRBJ1-1, with a tentative D call TRBD1 (5 bases). Germline V gene data show CDR1 as MNHEY and CDR2 as SVGAGI. Trimming cost V 10 bases and J 11 bases, with 8 bases left between them. The CDR3 is 8 residues long.

The chain recombines TRBV10-3 with TRBJ2-7; 13 bases fit TRBD2. This CDR3 spans 15 amino acids. CDR1 is ENHRY, CDR2 SYGVKD, per germline. Unmatched junction bases numbered 8, after V lost 6 bases and J lost 6 bases. CDR3 sequence: CAIRSGLAGIGEQYF. The CDR3 nucleotides are TGTGCCATCAGATCGGGACTAGCGGGAATAGGCGAGCAGTACTTC.

The V and J genes are TRBV9 and TRBJ2-2, with TRBD1 matching 7 bases. V lost 0 bases and J lost 5; bases outside the gene matches: 7. The CDR3 loop spans 16 amino acids. Per the germline V gene, CDR1 is SGDLS and CDR2 is YYNGEE. CDR3 DNA: TGTGCCAGCAGCGTAGCGGCAGGGGGATTAACCGGGGAGCTGTTTTTT. Translation: CASSVAAGGLTGELFF.

This clone was picked up a small number of times. The chain links TRBV28 to TRBJ2-7; D possibly corresponds to TRBD1 (5 bases). This CDR3 contains 14 residues. The germline gives CDR1 MDHEN, CDR2 SYDVKM. Deletions cut 7 bases from V and 6 bases from J, with 19 bases between. CDR3 nucleotide sequence: TGTGCCAGCACTCTAAATGGGCAGGGCGGCGAGCAGTACTTC. Encoded protein: CASTLNGQGGEQYF.